This entry concerns a single TCR beta chain. What it binds is unknown. CDR1 and CDR2 (germline): PRHDT, FYEKMQ (reference sequence). Between the trimmed V and J ends, which lost 5 bases and 2 bases, there was a span of 12 bases. CDR3 length: 14 amino acids. This entry is derived from a study of cytomegalovirus exposure and HLA in healthy donors. PCR was performed using 60 Vbeta and 13 Jbeta primers. TCRdb's copy holds only in-frame clones and misses some; the assay was immunoSEQ multiplex PCR. Found here are around 61,000 clones, approximately 70% of them singletons; the top ten hold less than 20%. Nominally healthy donors provided the samples, though records likely missed some immune exposures. General study findings and limits: Later, an analysis showed that TCR beta chains associated with HLA were more clonally expanded than others that were equally common. Available immune exposure information covered CMV serostatus only.

This receptor was taken from a man aged 40-50 years in good health and CMV-seropositive. The rearrangement links TRBV13 to TRBJ2-5; tentatively, D is TRBD2 (6 bases). The sample consisted of PBMCs. The CDR3 protein is CASSRLGGQETQYF. The CDR3 region has the DNA TGTGCCAGCAGCCGACTTGGGGGGCAAGAGACCCAGTACTTC.